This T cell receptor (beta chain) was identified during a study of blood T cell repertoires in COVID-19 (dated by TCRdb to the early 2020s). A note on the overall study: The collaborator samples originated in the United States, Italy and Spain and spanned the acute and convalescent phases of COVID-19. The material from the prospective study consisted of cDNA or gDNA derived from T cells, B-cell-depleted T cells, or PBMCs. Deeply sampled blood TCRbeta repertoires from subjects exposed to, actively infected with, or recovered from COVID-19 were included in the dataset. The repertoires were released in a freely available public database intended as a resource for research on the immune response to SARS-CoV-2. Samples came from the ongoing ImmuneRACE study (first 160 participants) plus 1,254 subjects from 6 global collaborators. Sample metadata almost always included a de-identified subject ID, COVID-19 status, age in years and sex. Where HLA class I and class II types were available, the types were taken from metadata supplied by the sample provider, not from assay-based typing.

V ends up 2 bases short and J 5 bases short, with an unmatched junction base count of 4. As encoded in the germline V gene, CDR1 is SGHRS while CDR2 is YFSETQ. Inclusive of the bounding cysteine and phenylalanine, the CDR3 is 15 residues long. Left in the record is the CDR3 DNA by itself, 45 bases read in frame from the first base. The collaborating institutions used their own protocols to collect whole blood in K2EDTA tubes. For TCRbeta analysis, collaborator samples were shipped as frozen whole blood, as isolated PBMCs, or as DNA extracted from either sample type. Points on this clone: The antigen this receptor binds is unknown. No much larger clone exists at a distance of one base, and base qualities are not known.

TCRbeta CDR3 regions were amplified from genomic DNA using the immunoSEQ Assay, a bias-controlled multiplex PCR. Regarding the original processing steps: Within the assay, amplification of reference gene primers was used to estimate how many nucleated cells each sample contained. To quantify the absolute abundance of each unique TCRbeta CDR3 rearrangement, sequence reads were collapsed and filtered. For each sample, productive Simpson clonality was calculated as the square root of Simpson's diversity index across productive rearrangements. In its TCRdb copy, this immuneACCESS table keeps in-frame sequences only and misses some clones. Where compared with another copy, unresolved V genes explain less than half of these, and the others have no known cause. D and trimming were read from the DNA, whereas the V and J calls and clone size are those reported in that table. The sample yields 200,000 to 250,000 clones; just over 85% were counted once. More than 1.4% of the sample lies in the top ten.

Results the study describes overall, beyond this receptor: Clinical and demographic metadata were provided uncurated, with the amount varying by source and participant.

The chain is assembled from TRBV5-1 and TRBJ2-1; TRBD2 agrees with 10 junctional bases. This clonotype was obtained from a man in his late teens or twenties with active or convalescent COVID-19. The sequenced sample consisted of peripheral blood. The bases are TGCGCCAGCAGCTTCCTAGCGGGAGCTGACAATGAGCAGTTCTTC. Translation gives CASSFLAGADNEQFF.